These T cell receptor beta chains were read from a single sample in a study of CXCR3-negative and CXCR3-positive naive CD8 T cells. For each CDR3 protein, TCRdb gives one entry from its re-call of the 5' RACE reads, without DNA. Its listing shows tens of thousands of distinct CDR3 sequences. The material sequenced was naive CXCR3- CD8+ T cells from blood. The origin of the receptors is a human donor in good health. Some clones in this sample may be carry-over from other donors' samples. Both conserved end residues are part of each CDR3.

CASSTTLRANYEQYF,TRBV6-5,TRBJ2-7
CASSKEAAREYYEQYF,TRBV21-1,TRBJ2-7
CASSYSYRGNTEAFF,TRBV6-2/TRBV6-3,TRBJ1-1
CASSPMLQGRTEAFF,TRBV7-6,TRBJ1-1
CASSLGGTGKNTEAFF,TRBV7-2,TRBJ1-1
CSVERQGTAGNTIYF,TRBV29-1,TRBJ1-3
CASSQDQNYEQYF,TRBV4-1,TRBJ2-7
CASSLLVHEQFF,TRBV7-9,TRBJ2-1
CATSDNAGQGRDEQFF,TRBV24-1,TRBJ2-1
CSVEDPYEQYF,TRBV29-1,TRBJ2-7